The 21 T cell receptor beta chains in this list originate from one sample, sequenced in a study of T-cell memory formation after mild COVID-19. TCRdb processed the 5' RACE reads anew with MiXCR; each CDR3 protein has one entry. The sample carries about 600,000 distinct CDR3 sequences, about a fifth recorded once. Source material: PBMCs or a T cell subset sorted from them (not recorded which). These receptors were collected from an adult woman who had mild COVID-19 (a few samples of this study predate the infection). Cell type and time point are not known.

This rearrangement joins TRBV5-1 to TRBJ2-3, with 12 positions matching TRBD2. Germline CDR1 SGHRS, CDR2 YFSETQ. The CDR3 is 14 residues long. Trimming took 4 bases from V and 6 from J; bases not matched to a gene: 3. CDR3 in amino acids: CASSPGLAGDTQYF. Written as DNA, the CDR3 is TGCGCCAGCAGCCCAGGACTAGCGGGGGATACGCAGTATTTT.

The chain employs TRBV6-2 or TRBV6-3 and TRBJ2-5; 8 bases align to TRBD2. The CDR3 has 16 amino acids. Unmatched junction bases numbered 9, after V lost 5 bases and J lost 1 base. In germline, CDR1 is MNHEY, CDR2 SVGEGT. CDR3 protein: CASSRATSGFQETQYF. In DNA form, the CDR3 reads TGTGCCAGCAGTCGTGCAACTAGCGGCTTCCAAGAGACCCAGTACTTC.

The CDR3 reads CASSRGLAVSNTGELFF. CDR3 nucleotides: TGTGCCAGCAGCCGGGGACTAGCGGTTTCGAACACCGGGGAGCTGTTTTTT. The rearrangement uses TRBV3-1 and TRBJ2-2; the match to TRBD2 covers 11 bases. V was clipped by 4 bases and J by 0 bases; unmatched bases: 4. Looked up from germline, CDR1 is LGHDT and CDR2 is YNNKEL (reference sequence). This CDR3 comprises 17 residues.

This clonotype was counted at least ten times. The chain carries TRBV5-1 and TRBJ2-7; 8 bases are shared with TRBD2. V lost 3 bases to trimming and J lost 2 bases; unmatched junction nucleotides: 10. The CDR3 sequence is 16 residues long. Germline V gene lookup returns CDR1 SGHRS and CDR2 YFSETQ. DNA of the CDR3: TGCGCCAGCAGCTGGACGGAGACTAGCGTACCCTACGAGCAGTACTTC. Its protein product is CASSWTETSVPYEQYF.

There are many counts of this clonotype. This chain uses TRBV12-3 or TRBV12-4 with TRBJ2-2; no definite D call. Trimming pared 1 base from V and 7 bases from J, leaving 4 bases between. The CDR3 extends over 12 amino acids. Here the CDR3 reads CASSLGGGELFF. CDR3 sequence (DNA): TGTGCCAGCAGTTTAGGCGGCGGGGAGCTGTTTTTT.

The table lists this clonotype with many counts. V and J are TRBV7-9 and TRBJ2-5; the D is unclear. In germline, CDR1 is SEHNR, CDR2 FQNEAQ (reference sequence). Trimming took off 0 bases at V and 2 bases at J, with 7 bases between the two ends. The CDR3 spans 14 residues. As DNA, the CDR3 is TGTGCCAGCAGCTTAGCCTCCGGACAAGAGACCCAGTACTTC. Amino acid sequence: CASSLASGQETQYF.

This clonotype was counted only a few times. V gene TRBV20-1 combines with J gene TRBJ1-6; 9 bases are shared with TRBD1. Germline V gives CDR1 DFQATT, CDR2 SNEGSKA (reference sequence). The CDR3 length is 16 residues. After removal of 0 bases from V and 5 bases from J, the junction contained 5 bases not matched to a gene. CDR3 bases: TGCAGTGCTAGAGATTATCGGACAGGGGATAATTCACCCCTCCACTTT. The encoded protein is CSARDYRTGDNSPLHF.

This clonotype was seen only a few times. V is TRBV6-5 and J is TRBJ2-1; 12 bases are shared with TRBD1. CDR3 size: 15 residues. The V gene's germline CDR1 is MNHEY and CDR2 SVGAGI. Losses at the gene ends were 2 bases for V and 10 bases for J; bases not matched to a gene: 6. The CDR3 nucleotides read TGTGCCAGCAGTTACGGGACAGGGGGCTCGGTCGAGCAGTTCTTC. It translates to CASSYGTGGSVEQFF.

This clonotype was observed once. The rearrangement links TRBV7-2 to TRBJ1-2; D is unclear. The CDR3 is made up of 14 amino acids. In germline, CDR1 is SGHTA, CDR2 FQGNSA. Trimming stripped 5 bases from V and 6 bases from J, with 16 bases between. The CDR3 here is CASSPGLRAHGYTF. CDR3 nucleotides: TGTGCCAGCAGCCCCGGGTTGAGGGCCCATGGCTACACCTTC.

CDR3 protein: CAISDMRGLAGADTQYF. For the CDR3, the DNA is TGTGCCATCAGTGACATGAGGGGACTAGCGGGGGCAGATACGCAGTATTTT. The chain couples TRBV10-3 to TRBJ2-3, with 14 bases that match TRBD2. The CDR3 sequence is 17 residues long. CDR1 is ENHRY and CDR2 is SYGVKD in the germline V gene. Trimming at V came to 3 bases and at J to 4 bases, leaving 6 bases not matched to a gene.

V gene TRBV2 combines with J gene TRBJ1-1; 8 nucleotides agree with TRBD1. From germline, CDR1 is SNHLY and CDR2 FYNNEI. The CDR3 is made up of 17 amino acids. The V segment lost 3 bases and the J segment 2 bases; nucleotides outside the gene matches: 11. The CDR3 nucleotides are TGTGCCAGCAGTGAGTATGGACAGGGCAATATAAACACTGAAGCTTTCTTT. This sequence encodes CASSEYGQGNINTEAFF.

This clonotype turned up a few times. The V call is TRBV7-9, the J call TRBJ2-1; D call uncertain. V lost 5 bases to trimming and J lost 6 bases, with 14 bases between them. Germline V gene sequence: CDR1 SEHNR, CDR2 FQNEAQ (reference sequence). CDR3 size: 14 residues. The CDR3 nucleotides read TGTGCCAGCAGCCCCCCGGCGGCCCTCAATGAGCAGTTCTTC. Protein sequence: CASSPPAALNEQFF. The variable domain in full, completed from reference TRBV7-9 and TRBJ2-1, reads DTGVSQNPRHKITKRGQNVTFRCDPISEHNRLYWYRQTLGQGPEFLTYFQNEAQLEKSRLLSDRFSAERPKGSFSTLEIQRTEQGDSAMYLCASSPPAALNEQFFGPGTRLTVL.

Many counts were recorded for this clonotype. The rearrangement links TRBV4-1 to TRBJ2-1; weak D call: TRBD2 (5 bases). Germline V CDR1 and CDR2: MGHRA, YSYEKL. The germline V and J ends were trimmed by 1 base and 0 bases, with 10 bases remaining between them. The CDR3 is 16 amino acids. CDR3 coding DNA: TGCGCCAGCAGCCAAGTAGCGACTATCTCCTACAATGAGCAGTTCTTC. Amino acid sequence: CASSQVATISYNEQFF.

The chain recombines TRBV6-2 or TRBV6-3 with TRBJ1-3; D uncertain. The CDR3 contains 15 residues. The V gene lost 5 bases and the J gene lost 0 bases, with 11 bases spanning the gap. The germline V gene has CDR1 MNHEY and CDR2 SVGEGT. In DNA, the CDR3 is TGTGCCAGCAGTGACACCGGGAGCTCTGGAAACACCATATATTTT. This codes for CASSDTGSSGNTIYF.

This chain uses TRBV12-3 or TRBV12-4 with TRBJ1-1; D call uncertain. The CDR3 totals 14 residues. Trimming took off 3 bases at V and 5 bases at J, with 13 bases between the two ends. The CDR3 sequence: CASSLVRSRTEAFF. DNA for the CDR3: TGTGCCAGCAGTTTGGTCCGTTCGCGGACTGAAGCTTTCTTT.

This rearrangement joins TRBV7-9 to TRBJ2-7; 12 bases match TRBD2. The CDR3 runs to 20 residues. Germline V gene data show CDR1 as SEHNR and CDR2 as FQNEAQ (reference sequence). The V segment lost 5 bases and the J segment 4 bases; nucleotides outside the gene matches: 21. The chain's CDR3 is CASSITPIGLAGLPLYEQYF. CDR3 sequence (DNA): TGTGCCAGCAGCATTACCCCTATCGGACTAGCGGGGCTACCTTTGTACGAGCAGTACTTC.

This clonotype was counted between two and nine times. The chain is built from TRBV6-5 and TRBJ1-2, with D maybe TRBD1 (5 bases). Germline CDR1 reads MNHEY; CDR2 reads SVGAGI. This CDR3 is 18 amino acids long. V gave up 6 bases and J gave up 0 bases, with 23 bases separating them. CDR3 DNA sequence: TGTGCCAGCAGCTCGCCTGGGGGGGACTCAACTGCTAACTATGGCTACACCTTC. This sequence encodes CASSSPGGDSTANYGYTF.

The rearrangement uses TRBV15 and TRBJ2-5, with D maybe TRBD1 (5 bases). V gave up 2 bases and J gave up 2 bases, with 18 bases separating them. The CDR3 spans 17 residues. Germline lookup yields CDR1 LNHNV and CDR2 YYDKDF (reference sequence). In nucleotides, the CDR3 is TGTGCCACCAGCAGACTTCACCCGACAGATTCGCAAGAGACCCAGTACTTC. Its protein is CATSRLHPTDSQETQYF.

This clonotype was seen more than once but under ten times. Here the CDR3 DNA reads TGTGCCAGCATGGGAAGAGGAGGTACGCAGTATTTT. This codes for CASMGRGGTQYF. The rearrangement joins TRBV12-3 or TRBV12-4 to TRBJ2-3; perhaps TRBD2 as D (5 bases). The CDR3 runs to 12 residues. V lost 7 bases, J lost 8 bases, and 13 bases lay in between.

This clonotype was seen a few times. This rearrangement joins TRBV29-1 to TRBJ1-4; D is uncertain. V was cut by 4 bases and J by 8 bases, with 14 bases left in between. Germline CDR1 and CDR2: SQVTM and ANQGSEA. This CDR3 contains 13 residues. The CDR3 DNA follows: TGCAGCGTTGTCGAGGGTAATCGGGAAAAACTGTTTTTT. Protein sequence: CSVVEGNREKLFF.

V is TRBV3-1 and J is TRBJ2-7; D remains unclear. Trimming removed 7 bases at V and 0 bases at J, with 10 bases between. The germline V gene has CDR1 LGHDT and CDR2 YNNKEL (reference sequence). The CDR3 is made up of 13 amino acids. This CDR3 reads CASTHYGSYEQYF. CDR3 in DNA: TGTGCCAGCACTCACTACGGCTCCTACGAGCAGTACTTC.